The entry below describes one T cell receptor beta chain. The source of the sample is a study of cytomegalovirus exposure and HLA in healthy donors. It was with 60 Vbeta and 13 Jbeta primers that the PCR ran. Authors' analysis steps: The count from a later analysis was tens of millions of unique TCR beta chains, roughly 11 million of them shared. The protocol was immunoSEQ multiplex PCR, while the TCRdb copy is restricted to in-frame clones and leaves out a portion. That table furnishes V, J and clone size, whereas the DNA furnished D and trimming. Seen here are roughly 230,000 clones, around 84% observed once, and the top ten hold roughly 0.26%. There are 15 residues in the CDR3. Between the trimmed V and J ends, which lost 5 bases and 0 bases, there was a span of 8 bases. Germline CDR1 LNHNV, CDR2 YYDKDF (reference sequence).

The chain joins TRBV15 to TRBJ1-6; no clear D gene. The clonotype originates from a girl aged 2 to 9 in good health and CMV-seronegative. Sequencing was carried out using PBMCs. CDR3 bases: TGTGCCACCAGCTCAGACAACTCCTATAATTCACCCCTCCACTTT. Protein product: CATSSDNSYNSPLHF.